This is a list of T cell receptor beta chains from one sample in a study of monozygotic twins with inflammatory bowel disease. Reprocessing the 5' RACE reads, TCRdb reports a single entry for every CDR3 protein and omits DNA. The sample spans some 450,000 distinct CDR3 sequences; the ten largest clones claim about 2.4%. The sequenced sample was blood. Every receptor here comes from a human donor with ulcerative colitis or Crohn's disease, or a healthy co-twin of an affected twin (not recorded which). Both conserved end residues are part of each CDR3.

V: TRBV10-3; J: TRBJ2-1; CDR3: CAIRGLAGGPSNEQFF
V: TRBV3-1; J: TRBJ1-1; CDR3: CASSRQDTPNTEAFF
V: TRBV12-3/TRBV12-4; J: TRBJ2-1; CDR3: CASTFVPGLGNNEQFF
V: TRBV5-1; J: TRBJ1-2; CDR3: CASSGQLYGYTF
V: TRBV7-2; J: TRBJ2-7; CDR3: CASSSISYEQYF
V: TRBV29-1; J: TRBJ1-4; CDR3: CSVDKDEKLFF
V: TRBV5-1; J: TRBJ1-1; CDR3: CASSLIAGQGITEAFF
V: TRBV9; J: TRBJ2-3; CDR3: CASSFRTSDFADTQYF
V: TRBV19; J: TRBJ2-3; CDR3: CASRSWTERTDTQYF
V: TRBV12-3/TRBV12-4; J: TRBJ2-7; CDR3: CASSFSGLYEQYF
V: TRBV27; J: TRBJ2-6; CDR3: CASTAGLAGANVLTF
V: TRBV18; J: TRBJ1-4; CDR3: CASFETGIEKLFF
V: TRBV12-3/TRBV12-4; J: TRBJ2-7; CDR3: CASSTWGAGSGEQYF
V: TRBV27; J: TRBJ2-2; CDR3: CASSWVNTGELFF
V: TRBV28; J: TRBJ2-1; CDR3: CASSFPAGGHEQFF
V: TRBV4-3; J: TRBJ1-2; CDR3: CASSQDNGNHYGYTF
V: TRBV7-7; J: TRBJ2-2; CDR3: CASSLTQGAKAGELFF
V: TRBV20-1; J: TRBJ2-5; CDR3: CSARRLVQETQYF
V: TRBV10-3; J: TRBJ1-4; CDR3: CAIGGEANEKLFF
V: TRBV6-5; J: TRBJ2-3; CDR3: CASSYPGTGTTDTQYF
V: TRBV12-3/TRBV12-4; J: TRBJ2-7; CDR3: CASSLAGRVYEQYF
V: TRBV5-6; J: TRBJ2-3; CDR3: CASRVSEGGARTDTQYF
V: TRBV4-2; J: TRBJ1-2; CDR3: CASSQSVAGTYGYTF
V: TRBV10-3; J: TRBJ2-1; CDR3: CAIRRGSNEQFF
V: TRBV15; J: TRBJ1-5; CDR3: CATSPSLGSNQPQHF
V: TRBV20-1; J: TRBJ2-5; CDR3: CSARDTAETQYF
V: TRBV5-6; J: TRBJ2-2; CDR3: CASSAYRKNTGELFF
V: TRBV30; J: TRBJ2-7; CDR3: CAWSAGDSYEQYF
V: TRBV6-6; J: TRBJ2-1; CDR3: CASSYSEMNEQFF
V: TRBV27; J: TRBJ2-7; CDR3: CASKPGTSRSYEQYF
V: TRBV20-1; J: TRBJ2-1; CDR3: CSARDAGQGPLNNEQFF